A selection of T cell receptor beta chains follows, all from one sample in a study of T cell responses to AZD1222 COVID-19 vaccine. Produced via immunoSEQ multiplex PCR; TCRdb's table is partial and in-frame only. The sample lists under 95,000 clones, around 90% seen once, with over 2% in the top ten. Here the sequenced sample was peripheral blood, taken on day 0 of AZD1222 vaccination. The source of these receptors is an adult in good health. The CDR3 runs from the conserved cysteine through the conserved F or W. D genes are given only for firm matches. Where a row states a size, it is once, few, many or the class of an expanded clone; other rows omit it.

J gene: TRBJ2-6; CDR3 length: 18; D gene: .; clone size: .; V gene: TRBV3-1/TRBV3-2; CDR3 protein: CASSRTVLLSSGANVLTF; CDR3 DNA: TGTGCCAGCAGCCGGACAGTTCTTCTAAGCTCTGGGGCCAACGTCCTGACTTTC
J gene: TRBJ1-4; CDR3 length: 14; D gene: TRBD1; clone size: .; V gene: TRBV19; CDR3 protein: CASSMSRGREKLFF; CDR3 DNA: TGTGCCAGTAGTATGAGCAGGGGGCGTGAAAAACTGTTTTTT
J gene: TRBJ2-2; CDR3 length: 16; D gene: TRBD2; clone size: .; V gene: TRBV5-6; CDR3 protein: CASSLAGLAGLGELFF; CDR3 DNA: TGTGCCAGCAGCTTGGCGGGACTAGCGGGTCTGGGGGAGCTGTTTTTT
J gene: TRBJ1-5; CDR3 length: 12; D gene: .; clone size: .; V gene: TRBV12-3/TRBV12-4; CDR3 protein: CASSFNLQPQHF; CDR3 DNA: TGTGCCAGCAGTTTTAATCTTCAGCCCCAGCATTTT
J gene: TRBJ2-1; CDR3 length: 12; D gene: .; clone size: .; V gene: TRBV2; CDR3 protein: CASSVNSDEQFF; CDR3 DNA: TGTGCCAGCAGCGTTAACTCTGATGAGCAGTTCTTC
J gene: TRBJ2-5; CDR3 length: 17; D gene: TRBD2; clone size: .; V gene: TRBV7-6; CDR3 protein: CASSSWTSGDGVETQYF; CDR3 DNA: TGTGCCAGCAGCTCCTGGACTAGCGGTGACGGCGTAGAGACCCAGTACTTC
J gene: TRBJ1-2; CDR3 length: 15; D gene: .; clone size: .; V gene: TRBV5-6; CDR3 protein: CASSLVGRLKDGYTF; CDR3 DNA: TGTGCCAGCAGCTTGGTAGGCAGACTAAAAGATGGCTACACCTTC
J gene: TRBJ1-5; CDR3 length: 13; D gene: .; clone size: .; V gene: TRBV6-4; CDR3 protein: CASSTGPHQPQHF; CDR3 DNA: TGTGCCAGCAGTACCGGGCCTCATCAGCCCCAGCATTTT
J gene: TRBJ1-2; CDR3 length: 18; D gene: TRBD1; clone size: .; V gene: TRBV14; CDR3 protein: CASSPGQGAITGLYGYTF; CDR3 DNA: TGTGCCAGCAGCCCCGGACAGGGGGCCATTACGGGACTTTATGGCTACACCTTC
J gene: TRBJ1-1; CDR3 length: 12; D gene: TRBD1; clone size: .; V gene: TRBV25-1; CDR3 protein: CASSGDRYIAFF; CDR3 DNA: TGTGCCAGCAGTGGGGACAGATACATAGCTTTCTTT
J gene: TRBJ1-5; CDR3 length: 15; D gene: .; clone size: .; V gene: TRBV5-5; CDR3 protein: CASSSTGNSNQPQHF; CDR3 DNA: TGTGCCAGCAGCTCAACAGGGAATAGCAATCAGCCCCAGCATTTT
J gene: TRBJ1-4; CDR3 length: 16; D gene: .; clone size: .; V gene: TRBV5-8; CDR3 protein: CASSSLSGATNEKLFF; CDR3 DNA: TGTGCCAGCAGCTCCCTGTCGGGAGCAACTAATGAAAAACTGTTTTTT
J gene: TRBJ1-5; CDR3 length: 16; D gene: .; clone size: .; V gene: TRBV6-2/TRBV6-3; CDR3 protein: CASSYPPGKGNQPQHF; CDR3 DNA: TGTGCCAGCAGTTACCCCCCCGGGAAGGGCAATCAGCCCCAGCATTTT
J gene: TRBJ1-4; CDR3 length: 14; D gene: .; clone size: .; V gene: TRBV5-5; CDR3 protein: CASSLEESGEKLFF; CDR3 DNA: TGTGCCAGCAGCTTGGAAGAGAGTGGCGAAAAACTGTTTTTT
J gene: TRBJ2-5; CDR3 length: 15; D gene: .; clone size: .; V gene: TRBV4-3; CDR3 protein: CASSQGSSIQETQYF; CDR3 DNA: TGCGCCAGCAGCCAAGGTTCGTCGATACAGGAGACCCAGTACTTC
J gene: TRBJ2-1; CDR3 length: 18; D gene: TRBD2; clone size: .; V gene: TRBV6-2/TRBV6-3; CDR3 protein: CASSSRTSFPSGNNEQFF; CDR3 DNA: TGTGCCAGCAGTTCCAGGACTAGCTTCCCGTCTGGCAACAATGAGCAGTTCTTC
J gene: TRBJ2-2; CDR3 length: 16; D gene: TRBD2; clone size: .; V gene: TRBV7-9; CDR3 protein: CASSGEAGGSGGELFF; CDR3 DNA: TGTGCCAGCAGTGGCGAGGCGGGAGGGTCCGGCGGGGAGCTGTTTTTT
J gene: TRBJ2-7; CDR3 length: 13; D gene: .; clone size: .; V gene: TRBV3-1/TRBV3-2; CDR3 protein: CASSQRAHYEQYF; CDR3 DNA: TGTGCCAGCAGCCAAAGGGCCCACTACGAGCAGTACTTC
J gene: TRBJ2-7; CDR3 length: 15; D gene: .; clone size: .; V gene: TRBV9; CDR3 protein: CASSVGSGSSYEQYF; CDR3 DNA: TGTGCCAGCAGCGTAGGGTCAGGGAGCTCCTACGAGCAGTACTTC
J gene: TRBJ1-3; CDR3 length: 14; D gene: TRBD1; clone size: .; V gene: TRBV7-9; CDR3 protein: CASTSQGAGNTIYF; CDR3 DNA: TGTGCCAGCACCAGTCAGGGGGCTGGAAACACCATATATTTT
J gene: TRBJ2-2; CDR3 length: 16; D gene: .; clone size: once; V gene: TRBV7-8; CDR3 protein: CASSSRSGTNTGELFF; CDR3 DNA: TGTGCCAGCAGCTCACGTAGCGGTACGAACACCGGGGAGCTGTTTTTT
J gene: TRBJ2-7; CDR3 length: 15; D gene: TRBD2; clone size: .; V gene: TRBV18; CDR3 protein: CASSPPGTSGYEQYF; CDR3 DNA: TGTGCCAGCTCACCACCTGGGACTAGCGGTTACGAGCAGTACTTC
J gene: TRBJ1-3; CDR3 length: 13; D gene: .; clone size: .; V gene: TRBV6-5; CDR3 protein: CASSQGSGNTIYF; CDR3 DNA: TGTGCCAGCAGCCAGGGGTCTGGAAACACCATATATTTT
J gene: TRBJ1-2; CDR3 length: 19; D gene: .; clone size: .; V gene: TRBV5-4; CDR3 protein: CASSHLPGDSYYPNYGYTF; CDR3 DNA: TGTGCCAGCAGTCACCTTCCGGGGGACTCATACTACCCTAACTATGGCTACACCTTC
J gene: TRBJ2-5; CDR3 length: 15; D gene: TRBD1; clone size: once; V gene: TRBV13; CDR3 protein: CASSSRDRMEETQYF; CDR3 DNA: TGTGCCAGCAGCTCTCGGGACAGAATGGAAGAGACCCAGTACTTC
J gene: TRBJ2-7; CDR3 length: 14; D gene: .; clone size: .; V gene: TRBV5-1; CDR3 protein: CASSLGEYSYEQYF; CDR3 DNA: TGCGCCAGCAGCTTAGGAGAGTATTCCTACGAGCAGTACTTC
J gene: TRBJ2-3; CDR3 length: 16; D gene: TRBD1; clone size: .; V gene: TRBV9; CDR3 protein: CASSVTGTGGVDTQYF; CDR3 DNA: TGTGCCAGCAGCGTCACCGGGACAGGGGGCGTAGATACGCAGTATTTT
J gene: TRBJ1-6; CDR3 length: 15; D gene: .; clone size: .; V gene: TRBV6-6; CDR3 protein: CASRLTGTQNSPLHF; CDR3 DNA: TGTGCCAGCAGACTAACCGGGACGCAGAATTCACCCCTCCACTTT
J gene: TRBJ2-3; CDR3 length: 15; D gene: TRBD2; clone size: medium-sized; V gene: TRBV6-5; CDR3 protein: CASTNAAGGADTQYF; CDR3 DNA: TGTGCCAGCACTAACGCAGCGGGGGGGGCAGATACGCAGTATTTT
J gene: TRBJ2-3; CDR3 length: 14; D gene: TRBD1; clone size: .; V gene: TRBV10-2; CDR3 protein: CASRDRGSTDTQYF; CDR3 DNA: TGCGCCAGTAGGGACAGGGGAAGCACAGATACGCAGTATTTT
J gene: TRBJ1-2; CDR3 length: 15; D gene: .; clone size: .; V gene: TRBV10-1; CDR3 protein: CANDRRVLRHYGYTF; CDR3 DNA: TGCGCCAACGATAGGAGGGTTCTGAGGCACTATGGCTACACCTTC
J gene: TRBJ2-2; CDR3 length: 15; D gene: .; clone size: .; V gene: TRBV6-2/TRBV6-3; CDR3 protein: CASSSEVGNTGELFF; CDR3 DNA: TGTGCCAGCAGTTCAGAAGTCGGGAACACCGGGGAGCTGTTTTTT
J gene: TRBJ2-3; CDR3 length: 17; D gene: TRBD2; clone size: .; V gene: TRBV11-2; CDR3 protein: CASSLRGTSGGEDTQYF; CDR3 DNA: TGTGCCAGCAGCTTGAGAGGGACTAGCGGGGGTGAAGATACGCAGTATTTT
J gene: TRBJ2-7; CDR3 length: 14; D gene: TRBD2; clone size: .; V gene: TRBV11-2; CDR3 protein: CASSFPGGTYEQYF; CDR3 DNA: TGTGCCAGCAGCTTCCCGGGGGGGACCTACGAGCAGTACTTC
J gene: TRBJ1-2; CDR3 length: 13; D gene: .; clone size: .; V gene: TRBV19; CDR3 protein: CASSKQGRNGYTF; CDR3 DNA: TGTGCCAGTAGTAAGCAGGGGAGGAACGGCTACACCTTC
J gene: TRBJ2-7; CDR3 length: 13; D gene: .; clone size: .; V gene: TRBV27; CDR3 protein: CASSAGLSYEQYF; CDR3 DNA: TGTGCCAGCAGTGCGGGACTTTCCTACGAGCAGTACTTC
J gene: TRBJ2-7; CDR3 length: 16; D gene: TRBD2; clone size: .; V gene: TRBV9; CDR3 protein: CASSVGVGGTPTKCSF; CDR3 DNA: TGTGCCAGCAGCGTAGGCGTGGGGGGGACCCCGACCAAATGTAGCTTC
J gene: TRBJ1-3; CDR3 length: 18; D gene: .; clone size: .; V gene: TRBV7-9; CDR3 protein: CASSLFSQNPSSGNTIYF; CDR3 DNA: TGTGCCAGCAGCTTATTTTCGCAGAACCCTTCCTCTGGAAACACCATATATTTT
J gene: TRBJ2-1; CDR3 length: 14; D gene: TRBD2; clone size: .; V gene: TRBV9; CDR3 protein: CASSGGLASNEQFF; CDR3 DNA: TGTGCCAGCAGCGGGGGACTAGCCAGCAATGAGCAGTTCTTC
J gene: TRBJ1-1; CDR3 length: 15; D gene: .; clone size: few; V gene: TRBV5-5; CDR3 protein: CASSQGRGGWTEAFF; CDR3 DNA: TGTGCCAGCAGCCAAGGCAGGGGAGGTTGGACTGAAGCTTTCTTT
J gene: TRBJ1-6; CDR3 length: 13; D gene: .; clone size: .; V gene: TRBV7-2; CDR3 protein: CASSFGPSSPLHF; CDR3 DNA: TGTGCCAGCAGCTTCGGTCCATCTTCACCCCTCCACTTT
J gene: TRBJ2-7; CDR3 length: 17; D gene: TRBD1; clone size: few; V gene: TRBV18; CDR3 protein: CASSLVHPGQGAREQYF; CDR3 DNA: TGTGCCAGCTCACTCGTTCATCCGGGACAGGGGGCGCGGGAGCAGTACTTC
J gene: TRBJ1-1; CDR3 length: 12; D gene: TRBD1; clone size: .; V gene: TRBV11-2; CDR3 protein: CASSLGQVEAFF; CDR3 DNA: TGTGCCAGCAGCCTGGGACAGGTTGAAGCTTTCTTT
J gene: TRBJ2-5; CDR3 length: 10; D gene: .; clone size: .; V gene: TRBV6-5; CDR3 protein: CASRKETQYF; CDR3 DNA: TGTGCCAGCAGGAAGGAGACCCAGTACTTC
J gene: TRBJ1-1; CDR3 length: 13; D gene: .; clone size: .; V gene: TRBV10-3; CDR3 protein: CAISENRDTEAFF; CDR3 DNA: TGTGCCATCAGTGAGAACAGGGACACTGAAGCTTTCTTT
J gene: TRBJ2-7; CDR3 length: 16; D gene: .; clone size: .; V gene: TRBV6-6; CDR3 protein: CASSYSKEEVGSEQYF; CDR3 DNA: TGTGCCAGCAGTTACTCGAAGGAGGAAGTGGGCTCGGAGCAGTACTTC
J gene: TRBJ1-2; CDR3 length: 13; D gene: TRBD1; clone size: .; V gene: TRBV6-5; CDR3 protein: CASRSDRAYGYTF; CDR3 DNA: TGTGCCAGCAGGTCCGACAGGGCGTATGGCTACACCTTC
J gene: TRBJ1-2; CDR3 length: 16; D gene: .; clone size: .; V gene: TRBV2; CDR3 protein: CASSEALQGLNYGYTF; CDR3 DNA: TGTGCCAGCAGTGAAGCGCTTCAGGGCCTTAACTATGGCTACACCTTC
J gene: TRBJ2-3; CDR3 length: 13; D gene: .; clone size: .; V gene: TRBV6-1; CDR3 protein: CASSEGLPDTQYF; CDR3 DNA: TGTGCCAGCAGTGAAGGTTTGCCAGATACGCAGTATTTT
J gene: TRBJ1-4; CDR3 length: 16; D gene: TRBD1; clone size: .; V gene: TRBV15; CDR3 protein: CATSRDGTGEGEKLFF; CDR3 DNA: TGTGCCACCAGCAGAGACGGGACAGGGGAAGGTGAAAAACTGTTTTTT